These 3 T cell receptor beta chains were all obtained from the same sample, sequenced in a study of T-cell memory formation after mild COVID-19. TCRdb processed the 5' RACE reads anew with MiXCR; each CDR3 protein has one entry. The profile shows about 320,000 distinct CDR3 sequences, 13% to 15% of them singletons. Sample: PBMCs or a T cell subset sorted from them (not recorded which). The receptors derive from a man aged 18 to 35 who had mild COVID-19 (a few samples of this study predate the infection). Cell type and time point are not known.

This clonotype appeared a few times. The J gene is TRBJ2-3, the V gene TRBV7-2; the match to TRBD2 covers 11 bases. Germline CDR1 and CDR2: SGHTA and FQGNSA. With 4 bases clipped from V and 6 bases from J, the junction kept 6 bases outside the gene matches. The CDR3 has 15 amino acids. The CDR3 region is CASSSTSGGEDTQYF. In DNA, the CDR3 is TGTGCCAGCAGCTCAACTAGCGGGGGAGAGGATACGCAGTATTTT.

This clonotype was seen a few times. The rearrangement joins TRBV28 to TRBJ1-5; D is perhaps TRBD1 (6 bases). Trimming left V 3 bases short and J 4 bases short, with 16 bases between. The CDR3 spans 16 residues. Germline V gives CDR1 MDHEN, CDR2 SYDVKM. The CDR3 DNA follows: TGTGCCAGCAGTTTGTTCATGGGGCAGGGGAATCAGCCCCAGCATTTT. Amino acid sequence: CASSLFMGQGNQPQHF.

This clonotype was observed at least ten times. J is TRBJ1-2 and V is TRBV7-2; 8 bases line up with TRBD1. Unmatched junction bases numbered 5, after V lost 5 bases and J lost 6 bases. The germline V gene encodes CDR1 SGHTA and CDR2 FQGNSA. This CDR3 comprises 13 residues. CDR3: CASSRDRGNGYTF. Here the CDR3 DNA reads TGTGCCAGCAGCCGTGACAGGGGCAATGGCTACACCTTC.